The 6 T cell receptor beta chains below were found in one sample sequenced in a study of T-cell reconstitution after alpha-beta-depleted transplantation in children. Molecular barcoding with unique molecular identifiers was used for the TCRbeta library. TCRdb re-analysed the PCR reads in MiXCR, keeping a single row per CDR3 protein. The sample yields 750,000 to 950,000 distinct CDR3 sequences, 15% to 20% seen once. Sequenced here: PBMCs, mostly from graft donor cells, sampled 360 days after TCRalphabeta/CD19-depleted stem cell transplant. These receptors were taken from a male patient younger than 18 who had a stem cell transplant for acute lymphoblastic leukemia, so the T cells may come from the graft donor.

The chain has TRBV6-1 and TRBJ2-5; D is perhaps TRBD1 (5 bases). The CDR3 contains 14 residues. Germline values: CDR1 MNHNS, CDR2 SASEGT. V was pared by 4 bases and J by 1 base, with 10 bases between. CDR3 in amino acids: CASSGATVQETQYF. CDR3 nucleotide sequence: TGTGCCAGCAGTGGAGCGACAGTCCAAGAGACCCAGTACTTC.

V and J are TRBV20-1 and TRBJ2-7, with 12 bases lining up with TRBD2. The CDR3 sequence is 14 residues long. V trimming: 6 bases; J trimming: 2 bases; junction bases outside the gene matches: 5. Germline V gene sequence: CDR1 DFQATT, CDR2 SNEGSKA (reference sequence). CDR3 loop: CSALGLAGTYEQYF. As DNA, the CDR3 is TGCAGTGCACTTGGACTAGCGGGAACCTACGAGCAGTACTTC.

Many counts were recorded for this clonotype. J is TRBJ2-3 and V is TRBV7-3; D may match TRBD1 or TRBD2 (5 bases each). CDR3 length: 15 residues. CDR1 and CDR2 from the germline V gene are SGHTA and FQGTGA. V dropped 4 bases and J dropped 5 bases, with 16 bases sitting between them. The CDR3 coding sequence is TGTGCCAGCAGCTCCCCGGGGACCGCCGGAGATACGCAGTATTTT. It yields the protein CASSSPGTAGDTQYF.

This clonotype was recorded at least ten times. The chain combines TRBV5-1 with TRBJ2-3, with 11 bases lining up with TRBD1. This CDR3 contains 16 residues. V lost 3 bases, J lost 4 bases, and 7 bases stayed unmatched. Germline CDR1 SGHRS, CDR2 YFSETQ. Here the CDR3 DNA reads TGCGCCAGCAGCTCCAGGACAGGGGGCGAAGCAGATACGCAGTATTTT. Its translation is CASSSRTGGEADTQYF.

This clonotype was seen a handful of times. V gene TRBV7-6 combines with J gene TRBJ2-7; 12 bases match TRBD2. This CDR3 contains 17 residues. The J segment lost 0 bases and the V segment lost 5 bases, leaving 8 bases of the junction unmatched. The V gene's germline CDR1 is SGHVS and CDR2 FNYEAQ. The CDR3 bases are TGTGCCAGCAGCCCACTAGCGGGAGGCCGCCTCTCCTACGAGCAGTACTTC. It yields the protein CASSPLAGGRLSYEQYF.

This clonotype was observed once. The gene calls are TRBV5-1 and TRBJ2-7; TRBD2 agrees at 9 bases. CDR1 is SGHRS, CDR2 YFSETQ, per germline. The V segment lost 6 bases and the J segment 5 bases; nucleotides outside the gene matches: 9. This CDR3 comprises 14 residues. The CDR3 DNA reads as TGCGCCAGCAACTCGGGGGTAGCGGGAGACGAGCAGTACTTC. It yields the protein CASNSGVAGDEQYF.